This T cell receptor beta chain was retrieved from a study of blood T cell repertoires in COVID-19. Study background: The analysed material was cDNA or gDNA that came from T cells, B-cell-depleted T cells, or PBMCs.

How the authors handled the data: For nucleated cells, counts were estimated from reference gene primer amplification. Sequencing was performed with immunoSEQ multiplex PCR; in TCRdb, only in-frame clones are kept and a portion is missing. That table gives V, J and clone size, and the DNA gave D and trimming. This repertoire shows under 250,000 clones, around 90% found once; its top ten account for 10% to 12%. This CDR3 region has 12 residues. Trimming left V 4 bases short and J 1 base short, with 5 bases between. Germline lookup yields CDR1 SEHNR and CDR2 FQNEAQ (reference sequence). Specimen: PBMCs or T cells enriched from blood (not recorded which). The chain joins TRBV7-9 to TRBJ2-7; no definite D call. This receptor was identified in a man aged 25-45 years who had recovered from COVID-19. In DNA, the CDR3 is TGTGCCAGCAGCTCCTTGTCCTACGAGCAGTACTTC. Its protein is CASSSLSYEQYF.